The 31 T cell receptor beta chains below all came from one sample that was sequenced in a study of human T cells and chemical hapten exposure. TCRdb redid the calling of the RACE reads with MiXCR, one entry per CDR3 protein. Among about 82,000 distinct CDR3 sequences listed, around 6.7% were seen once. Stated time point: patch test 2, 6 weeks after DPC sensitization. Treatment: therapeutic diphenylcyclopropenone sensitization with weekly scalp DPC. This sample comprised whole blood, obtained in connection with sensitization to the hapten diphenylcyclopropenone (DPC). These receptors originate from a woman younger than 45 with alopecia areata. Some clones in this sample may be carry-over from other donors' samples.

This clonotype was recorded at least ten times. CDR3 nucleotides: TGTGCCAGCAGCCAAGTTACCCCCCTTACCGGGGAGCTGTTTTTT. Encoded protein: CASSQVTPLTGELFF. V usage is TRBV4-2 and J usage is TRBJ2-2; D is uncertain. CDR1 and CDR2 from the germline V gene are LGHNA and YNFKEQ. The CDR3 loop spans 15 amino acids. The V end lost 1 base, the J end lost 5 bases, and 11 bases lay between the germline ends.

V gene TRBV20-1 combines with J gene TRBJ2-3; D may be TRBD2 (7 bases). V was trimmed by 3 bases and J by 8 bases, leaving 12 bases between them. CDR1 is DFQATT and CDR2 is SNEGSKA in the germline V gene (reference sequence). The CDR3 is made up of 12 amino acids. The DNA of the CDR3 is TGCAGTGCTAGTCCGGGGGGCGGTACGCAGTATTTT. Residues: CSASPGGGTQYF.

This clonotype was seen repeatedly, ten times or more. CDR3 protein: CSASRAGGLDKNIQYF. Written as DNA, the CDR3 is TGCAGTGCTAGCCGGGCGGGGGGACTTGACAAAAACATTCAGTACTTC. V is TRBV20-1 and J is TRBJ2-4; 8 bases line up with TRBD2. CDR1 and CDR2 (germline): DFQATT, SNEGSKA (reference sequence). The CDR3 sequence is 16 residues long. V gave up 3 bases and J gave up 3 bases; unmatched junction bases: 10.

The genes are TRBV18 and TRBJ1-6; D call uncertain. The germline V gene encodes CDR1 KGHSH and CDR2 LQKENI. CDR3 length equals 18 residues. V was pared by 2 bases and J by 1 base, with 15 bases between. The CDR3 loop reads CASSPRWQKRSYNSPLHF. Here the CDR3 DNA reads TGTGCCAGCTCACCAAGGTGGCAGAAGAGGTCCTATAATTCACCCCTCCACTTT.

This clonotype was seen ten or more times. A much larger clone lies a single base off, so this may be a read error. V gene TRBV20-1 combines with J gene TRBJ2-7; possibly TRBD1 for D (5 bases). The CDR3 length is 13 residues. Trimming cost V 6 bases and J 3 bases, with 15 bases left between them. The germline gives CDR1 DFQATT, CDR2 SNEGSKA (reference sequence). Here the CDR3 DNA reads TGCAGTGCCCGTCCGACAGACGGCTACGAGCAGTACTTC. Its translation: CSARPTDGYEQYF.

This clonotype was detected ten times or more. V usage is TRBV27 and J usage is TRBJ2-1; 10 bases agree with TRBD1. V shed 7 bases, J shed 8 bases, and the junction held 17 bases outside the gene matches. CDR1 is MNHEY and CDR2 is SMNVEV in the germline V gene (reference sequence). The CDR3 has 17 amino acids. DNA of the CDR3: TGTGCCAGCACCCCTCTGGGCGGGGACAGGGGTTACGATGAGCAGTTCTTC. Its protein product is CASTPLGGDRGYDEQFF.

Only a few counts were recorded for this clonotype. The chain combines TRBV5-1 with TRBJ1-1, with 7 bases identical to TRBD1. The V segment lost 1 base and the J segment 7 bases; nucleotides outside the gene matches: 7. This CDR3 has 14 amino acids. Germline CDR1 and CDR2: SGHRS and YFSETQ. CDR3 region: CASSLPGTASEAFF. The DNA for the CDR3 is TGCGCCAGCAGCTTGCCCGGGACAGCGAGTGAAGCTTTCTTT. Together with reference TRBV5-1 and TRBJ1-1, the CDR3 gives the full variable domain: KAGVTQTPRYLIKTRGQQVTLSCSPISGHRSVSWYQQTPGQGLQFLFEYFSETQRNKGNFPGRFSGRQFSNSRSEMNVSTLELGDSALYLCASSLPGTASEAFFGQGTRLTVV.

This clonotype was seen repeatedly, ten times or more. The chain carries TRBV6-4 and TRBJ1-2, with no clear D. Germline CDR1 reads MRHNA; CDR2 reads SNTAGT. The CDR3 spans 11 residues. Trimming pared 4 bases from V and 4 bases from J, leaving 4 bases between. The CDR3 sequence: CASSGRYGYTF. The DNA of the CDR3 is TGTGCCAGCAGTGGCCGCTATGGCTACACCTTC.

V usage is TRBV29-1 and J usage is TRBJ2-3; D is unresolved. In germline, CDR1 is SQVTM, CDR2 ANQGSEA. The CDR3 spans 16 residues. V dropped 6 bases and J dropped 0 bases, with 19 bases sitting between them. In nucleotides, the CDR3 is TGCAGCGTCATGGGGATCATCACTACTAGCACAGATACGCAGTATTTT. The encoded protein is CSVMGIITTSTDTQYF.

This clonotype has a count of ten or more. The chain joins TRBV21-1 to TRBJ2-3; the D segment call TRBD1 is taken from the table without a DNA check. TRBV21-1 is deemed a pseudogene. The CDR3 has 15 residues. The CDR3 is CASSNQNKGSDTQYF. The CDR3 DNA reads TGTGCCAGCAGCAATCAGAACAAGGGGTCAGATACGCAGTATTTT.

There are many counts of this clonotype. Written as DNA, the CDR3 is TGTGCCAGCAGTAGCGTGCCCCGCACAGATACGCAGTATTTT. This encodes CASSSVPRTDTQYF. V is TRBV6-6 and J is TRBJ2-3; D not certain. Trimming took 5 bases from V and 1 from J, leaving 10 bases between them. CDR3 length equals 14 residues. The germline gives CDR1 MNHNY, CDR2 SVGAGI (reference sequence).

V is TRBV7-2 and J is TRBJ2-5, with D perhaps matching TRBD2 (5 bases). The germline V gene has CDR1 SGHTA and CDR2 FQGNSA. V was clipped by 2 bases and J by 4 bases, with 14 bases between them. The CDR3 is 15 amino acids. CDR3 in amino acids: CASSLRPSLGETQYF. For the CDR3, the DNA is TGTGCCAGCAGCTTACGGCCTAGCTTAGGAGAGACCCAGTACTTC.

This clonotype was seen at least ten times. This chain connects TRBV7-8 to TRBJ2-7; no definite D call. The ends were cut back, 5 bases at V and 5 bases at J, with 7 bases in the middle. The CDR3 is 11 amino acids. The germline V gene has CDR1 SGHVS and CDR2 FQNEAQ. In DNA, the CDR3 is TGTGCCAGCAGCCAGCGACACGAGCAGTACTTC. Translating gives CASSQRHEQYF.

This clonotype was counted at least ten times. V and J are TRBV2 and TRBJ1-1; D remains unclear. Trimming took 2 bases from V and 1 from J, leaving 8 bases between them. The germline CDR1 and CDR2 sequences are SNHLY and FYNNEI. This CDR3 has 14 residues. The CDR3 DNA reads TGTGCCAGCAGTGAACGAACTGGGAACACTGAAGCTTTCTTT. Its translation is CASSERTGNTEAFF.

As regards this clonotype: It may be a read error: a sequence one base away is much more abundant. The V call is TRBV12-3 or TRBV12-4, the J call TRBJ2-5; the D is unclear. The germline V and J ends were trimmed by 3 bases and 4 bases, with 6 bases remaining between them. The CDR3 extends over 12 amino acids. CDR3 nucleotide sequence: TGTGCCAGCAGTTTTATATCAGAGACCCAGTACTTC. Its protein product is CASSFISETQYF.

In its sample, this clonotype was seen many times. The chain links TRBV2 to TRBJ2-2; possibly TRBD1 or TRBD2 for D (5 bases each). The V gene's germline CDR1 is SNHLY and CDR2 FYNNEI. This CDR3 spans 15 amino acids. Trimming left V 7 bases short and J 9 bases short, with 21 bases between. The DNA for the CDR3 is TGTGCCAGCAACCATCCAGGGCTAGGGACCCGGGAGCTGTTTTTT. It encodes CASNHPGLGTRELFF.

This clonotype was seen ten or more times. The chain employs TRBV6-5 and TRBJ2-3, with D possibly matching TRBD2 (5 bases). The germline V gene encodes CDR1 MNHEY and CDR2 SVGAGI. V dropped 5 bases and J dropped 2 bases, with 11 bases sitting between them. The CDR3 sequence is 14 residues long. CDR3 in DNA: TGTGCCAGCAGTGCGGGCGGGTTCACAGATACGCAGTATTTT. Encoded protein: CASSAGGFTDTQYF.

This chain connects TRBV9 to TRBJ1-2, with a tentative D call TRBD1 (5 bases). The CDR3 has 13 residues. Germline assignment: CDR1 SGDLS and CDR2 YYNGEE. V lost 4 bases, J lost 10 bases, and 17 bases lay in between. CDR3 protein: CASSPGQRGPYTF. CDR3 bases: TGTGCCAGCAGCCCGGGGCAGAGAGGGCCCTACACCTTC.

This clonotype has ten or more counts. The chain joins TRBV5-1 to TRBJ2-2; the D gene is possibly TRBD1 (6 bases). Between the trimmed V and J ends, which lost 4 bases and 0 bases, there was a span of 10 bases. This CDR3 has 15 amino acids. In germline, CDR1 is SGHRS, CDR2 YFSETQ. CDR3 loop: CASSVDRPNTGELFF. The CDR3 DNA reads as TGCGCCAGCAGCGTGGACAGACCGAACACCGGGGAGCTGTTTTTT. The complete variable domain, with remaining parts taken from reference TRBV5-1 and TRBJ2-2, reads KAGVTQTPRYLIKTRGQQVTLSCSPISGHRSVSWYQQTPGQGLQFLFEYFSETQRNKGNFPGRFSGRQFSNSRSEMNVSTLELGDSALYLCASSVDRPNTGELFFGEGSRLTVL.

This clonotype came up many times. The rearrangement joins TRBV9 to TRBJ1-3; D uncertain. V dropped 1 base and J dropped 0 bases, with 8 bases sitting between them. This CDR3 comprises 15 residues. CDR1 is SGDLS and CDR2 is YYNGEE in the germline V gene. The CDR3: CASSVYPDSGNTIYF. DNA for the CDR3: TGTGCCAGCAGCGTATATCCGGACTCTGGAAACACCATATATTTT. Full variable domain (remainder filled in from reference TRBV9 and TRBJ1-3): DSGVTQTPKHLITATGQRVTLRCSPRSGDLSVYWYQQSLDQGLQFLIQYYNGEERAKGNILERFSAQQFPDLHSELNLSSLELGDSALYFCASSVYPDSGNTIYFGEGSWLTVV.

This clonotype was recorded at least ten times. The V and J genes are TRBV3-1 and TRBJ2-4, with D possibly being TRBD1 (6 bases). The ends were cut back, 4 bases at V and 7 bases at J, with 8 bases in the middle. The CDR3 spans 12 residues. The germline CDR1 and CDR2 sequences are LGHDT and YNNKEL (reference sequence). The CDR3 DNA reads as TGTGCCAGCAGCCCCGACAGGAACATTCAGTACTTC. Residues: CASSPDRNIQYF.

V and J are TRBV21-1 and TRBJ1-4. TRBV21-1 is a pseudogene segment. The CDR3 has 13 amino acids. The DNA for the CDR3 is TGTGCCAGCAGCAGGGAACCTAATGAAAAACTGTTTTTT. Protein: CASSREPNEKLFF.

This clonotype has just a few counts. The V gene is TRBV27, the J gene TRBJ2-1, with D tentatively TRBD2 (8 bases). The CDR3 has 14 residues. The germline gives CDR1 MNHEY, CDR2 SMNVEV (reference sequence). V lost 9 bases and J 9 bases, leaving 21 bases between the germline ends. The CDR3 spells CASKPGRGQGEQFF. The CDR3 nucleotides read TGTGCCAGTAAGCCCGGGAGGGGGCAAGGTGAGCAGTTCTTC.

CDR3 residues: CSVEGGVGHPVGEQYF. CDR3 DNA sequence: TGCAGCGTTGAGGGGGGAGTGGGACACCCCGTCGGCGAGCAGTACTTC. This chain links TRBV29-1 with TRBJ2-7; D tentatively fits TRBD1 or TRBD2 (6 bases each). Germline V gene lookup returns CDR1 SQVTM and CDR2 ANQGSEA. The CDR3 sequence is 16 residues long. Trimming cost V 3 bases and J 6 bases, with 24 bases left between them.

This clonotype was counted many times. The gene calls are TRBV29-1 and TRBJ2-1; tentatively, D is TRBD1 or TRBD2 (5 bases each). The CDR3 sequence is 14 residues long. The germline V gene has CDR1 SQVTM and CDR2 ANQGSEA. V was shortened by 4 bases and J by 0 bases, with 10 bases between the two germline ends. The CDR3 bases are TGCAGCGTTGGGGCAGGGAGCTCCTACAATGAGCAGTTCTTC. Translation gives CSVGAGSSYNEQFF.

The chain has TRBV30 and TRBJ1-3; 7 bases line up with TRBD1. Germline values: CDR1 GTSNPN, CDR2 SVGIG (reference sequence). The J segment lost 4 bases and the V segment lost 2 bases, leaving 5 bases of the junction unmatched. The CDR3 contains 14 residues. The CDR3 protein is CAWSPGQTGNTIYF. The DNA for the CDR3 is TGTGCCTGGAGTCCGGGACAGACCGGAAACACCATATATTTT.

This clonotype was seen at least ten times. The rearrangement joins TRBV14 to TRBJ1-2; D unresolved. V lost 4 bases, J lost 2 bases, and 17 bases lay in between. Germline CDR1 SGHDN, CDR2 FVKESK. The CDR3 has 16 amino acids. In DNA, the CDR3 is TGTGCCAGCAGCCCCCCTACCTGGATGGGCAACTATGGCTACACCTTC. This codes for CASSPPTWMGNYGYTF.

The chain uses TRBV2 and TRBJ1-1; tentative D call: TRBD1 (6 bases). V gave up 0 bases and J gave up 9 bases, with 8 bases separating them. CDR3 size: 12 residues. Germline loops: CDR1 SNHLY, CDR2 FYNNEI. The DNA of the CDR3 is TGTGCCAGCAGTGAAGCTGGGGGGCAAGCTTTCTTT. Amino acids: CASSEAGGQAFF.

This clonotype was recorded many times. The chain combines TRBV6-1 with TRBJ1-5; 7 positions match TRBD1. The CDR3 is 19 amino acids. Germline loops: CDR1 MNHNS, CDR2 SASEGT. V gave up 2 bases and J gave up 1 base; unmatched junction bases: 14. The CDR3 protein is CASSESVEGARGSNQPQHF. DNA for the CDR3: TGTGCCAGCAGTGAATCCGTCGAGGGGGCGAGGGGGAGCAATCAGCCCCAGCATTTT.

This sequence joins TRBV18 and TRBJ2-3, with TRBD1 matching 12 bases. In germline, CDR1 is KGHSH, CDR2 LQKENI. The CDR3 length is 18 residues. V trimming: 1 base; J trimming: 6 bases; junction bases outside the gene matches: 11. The CDR3 reads CASSPLPPGTGGYDTQYF. CDR3 in DNA: TGTGCCAGCTCACCACTGCCGCCGGGGACAGGGGGCTACGATACGCAGTATTTT.

This clonotype appeared a few times. This chain uses TRBV12-3 or TRBV12-4 with TRBJ1-1; unclear D gene. This CDR3 is 13 amino acids long. The V end was cut by 6 bases, the J end by 11 bases, with 19 bases between. CDR3 DNA: TGTGCCAGCAGGCCCGTGGCGGGGTCTGCCGCTTTCTTT. Translated: CASRPVAGSAAFF.